These 19 T cell receptor beta chains were all obtained from the same sample, sequenced in a study of blood T cells in healthy people across ages. Then a second PCR, running roughly 7 to 12 cycles, was carried out with a sample-barcoded 5' primer and a J-beta primer mix. TCRdb called the 5' RACE reads again in MiXCR, with one record for every CDR3 protein. The sample consists of fewer than 750,000 distinct CDR3 sequences, around 48% of them appearing once. What was sequenced was blood. The receptors here all came from a man older than 75 in good health.

About this clonotype itself: At one end the junction does not follow the germline gene, possibly because of a read error. The rearrangement uses TRBV9 and TRBJ2-3, with 11 bases fitting TRBD2. Germline CDR1 SGDLS, CDR2 YYNGEE. This CDR3 contains 17 residues. As DNA, the CDR3 is TGTGCCGGCAGCGTAGCTTTAGCGGGGGGGAGCACAGATACGCAGTATTTT. Its translation is CAGSVALAGGSTDTQYF.

This clonotype was picked up a small number of times. The chain links TRBV27 to TRBJ2-5, with a weak D call TRBD2 (7 bases). V shed 6 bases and J shed 5 bases, with 16 bases lying between them. CDR3 length equals 14 residues. Germline V CDR1 and CDR2: MNHEY, SMNVEV (reference sequence). The CDR3 protein is CASSRGGLPETQYF. DNA of the CDR3: TGTGCCAGCAGCAGAGGGGGACTACCTGAGACCCAGTACTTC.

This clonotype has at least ten counts. The chain couples TRBV6-5 to TRBJ2-7, with D maybe TRBD1 (6 bases). The CDR3 consists of 14 residues. CDR1 MNHEY and CDR2 SVGAGI come from the germline V gene. V dropped 0 bases and J dropped 4 bases, with 10 bases sitting between them. The CDR3 nucleotides are TGTGCCAGCAGTTACTCATCGCAGGGGTACGAGCAGTACTTC. This sequence encodes CASSYSSQGYEQYF.

V and J are TRBV25-1 and TRBJ2-7, with 11 nucleotides matching TRBD2. This CDR3 comprises 15 residues. The germline gives CDR1 MGHDK, CDR2 SYGVNS. V lost 4 bases, J lost 2 bases, and 4 bases stayed unmatched. The CDR3 region is CASSGTSGGTYEQYF. CDR3 nucleotide sequence: TGTGCCAGCAGTGGAACTAGCGGGGGAACCTACGAGCAGTACTTC.

The gene calls are TRBV5-1 and TRBJ1-2, with no clear D. This CDR3 is 13 amino acids long. Trimming stripped 4 bases from V and 8 bases from J, with 15 bases between. Germline CDR1 is SGHRS and CDR2 is YFSETQ. CDR3 loop: CASSLSPEEGYTF. The CDR3 DNA sequence: TGCGCCAGCAGCCTCTCCCCGGAGGAAGGCTACACCTTC.

The chain uses TRBV5-5 and TRBJ1-5, with a weak D call TRBD1 (6 bases). The CDR3 runs 16 residues. Germline V CDR1 and CDR2: SGHKS, YYEKEE (reference sequence). V lost 0 bases to trimming and J lost 2 bases, with 12 bases between them. DNA of the CDR3: TGTGCCAGCAGCTTGGCCGGCAGGGGTGGCAATCAGCCCCAGCATTTT. Translating it yields CASSLAGRGGNQPQHF.

The rearrangement joins TRBV4-1 to TRBJ2-4; TRBD1 or TRBD2 may be the D gene (6 bases each). This CDR3 comprises 16 residues. Trimming removed 6 bases from V and 2 bases from J, with 17 bases in between. CDR1 MGHRA and CDR2 YSYEKL come from the germline V gene. The CDR3 region is CASRQTFRGPKNIQYF. The CDR3 bases are TGCGCCAGCAGGCAGACCTTCCGGGGGCCCAAAAACATTCAGTACTTC.

The chain uses TRBV28 and TRBJ2-7; D not resolved. This CDR3 region has 14 residues. CDR1 is MDHEN and CDR2 is SYDVKM in the germline V gene. Trimming stripped 5 bases from V and 1 base from J, with 12 bases between. The CDR3 here is CASSVRDISYEQYF. As DNA, the CDR3 is TGTGCCAGCAGTGTACGCGACATATCCTACGAGCAGTACTTC.

The chain uses TRBV28 and TRBJ1-2; TRBD1 is a possible D gene (5 bases). Germline V CDR1 and CDR2: MDHEN, SYDVKM. The V end was cut by 0 bases, the J end by 6 bases, with 8 bases between. This CDR3 comprises 13 residues. The CDR3 DNA follows: TGTGCCAGCAGTTTATGGGGGCGCGATGGCTACACCTTC. This sequence encodes CASSLWGRDGYTF.

This chain uses TRBV2 with TRBJ2-1; D is unclear. CDR3 length equals 12 residues. Germline V gene data show CDR1 as SNHLY and CDR2 as FYNNEI. V gave up 3 bases and J gave up 6 bases, with 6 bases separating them. CDR3: CASSEPSNEQFF. CDR3 sequence (DNA): TGTGCCAGCAGTGAGCCCTCCAATGAGCAGTTCTTC. Looking up the rest from reference TRBV2 and TRBJ2-1 gives the full variable domain: EPEVTQTPSHQVTQMGQEVILRCVPISNHLYFYWYRQILGQKVEFLVSFYNNEISEKSEIFDDQFSVERPDGSNFTLKIRSTKLEDSAMYFCASSEPSNEQFFGPGTRLTVL.

The chain joins TRBV2 to TRBJ2-3; the D call may be TRBD1 or TRBD2 (5 bases each). Trimming removed 8 bases from V and 2 bases from J, with 14 bases in between. This CDR3 spans 14 amino acids. CDR1 and CDR2 from the germline V gene are SNHLY and FYNNEI. Here the CDR3 reads CASGWGPHTDTQYF. In DNA form, the CDR3 reads TGTGCCAGCGGGTGGGGACCTCACACAGATACGCAGTATTTT. Based on the CDR3 plus reference TRBV2 and TRBJ2-3, the full variable domain is EPEVTQTPSHQVTQMGQEVILRCVPISNHLYFYWYRQILGQKVEFLVSFYNNEISEKSEIFDDQFSVERPDGSNFTLKIRSTKLEDSAMYFCASGWGPHTDTQYFGPGTRLTVL.

This clonotype was observed a few times. V is TRBV29-1 and J is TRBJ2-1; D unresolved. This CDR3 has 15 residues. V lost 3 bases and J 4 bases, leaving 16 bases between the germline ends. Germline V CDR1 and CDR2: SQVTM, ANQGSEA. CDR3 sequence (DNA): TGCAGCGTTGATATCAGGTCGCCTGAGTACAATGAGCAGTTCTTC. It codes for CSVDIRSPEYNEQFF.

This chain uses TRBV5-1 with TRBJ2-3, with D tentatively TRBD1 (5 bases). The CDR3 is made up of 16 amino acids. The germline V gene has CDR1 SGHRS and CDR2 YFSETQ. V was shortened by 1 base and J by 0 bases, with 12 bases between the two germline ends. The CDR3 DNA is TGCGCCAGCAGCTTGAACAGGCAAGCTAGCACAGATACGCAGTATTTT. Its protein product is CASSLNRQASTDTQYF. The full variable domain, in which reference TRBV5-1 and TRBJ2-3 provide the parts outside the CDR3, is KAGVTQTPRYLIKTRGQQVTLSCSPISGHRSVSWYQQTPGQGLQFLFEYFSETQRNKGNFPGRFSGRQFSNSRSEMNVSTLELGDSALYLCASSLNRQASTDTQYFGPGTRLTVL.

There are a few counts of this clonotype. CDR3 nucleotide sequence: TGTGCCAGCAGCTTAGCGTTAGGGGGAGAGACCCAGTACTTC. This encodes CASSLALGGETQYF. V and J are TRBV7-2 and TRBJ2-5; a weak D match, TRBD1 (6 bases). Trimming took off 0 bases at V and 4 bases at J, with 9 bases between the two ends. CDR1 is SGHTA, CDR2 FQGNSA, per germline. CDR3 length: 14 amino acids.

The V and J genes are TRBV7-2 and TRBJ2-5; D possibly matches TRBD1 or TRBD2 (5 bases each). The DNA end is more similar to TRBJ2-7, so the J call may be wrong. CDR3 length: 14 amino acids. Germline CDR1 SGHTA, CDR2 FQGNSA. In DNA, the CDR3 is TGTGCCAGCAGCGCGGACTGGGGGAGCTACGAGCAGTACTTC. The encoded protein is CASSADWGSYEQYF.

The genes are TRBV6-2 or TRBV6-3 and TRBJ2-5; D gene ambiguous. Germline values: CDR1 MNHEY, CDR2 SVGEGT. There are 15 residues in the CDR3. Trimming removed 5 bases from V and 1 base from J, with 14 bases in between. The CDR3 loop reads CASSPLGNPQETQYF. In DNA form, the CDR3 reads TGTGCCAGCAGTCCTCTAGGGAATCCCCAAGAGACCCAGTACTTC.

The rearrangement joins TRBV10-3 to TRBJ2-7; D is possibly TRBD2 (5 bases). CDR1 is ENHRY and CDR2 is SYGVKD in the germline V gene. With 6 bases removed from V and 1 base from J, the gap between germline ends came to 13 bases. The CDR3 covers 14 residues. CDR3 DNA: TGTGCCATCAGACCCGGGATAGAGTCCTACGAGCAGTACTTC. It yields the protein CAIRPGIESYEQYF.

CDR3 sequence: CAISDDRGPDTQYF. The CDR3, as DNA: TGTGCCATCAGTGACGACAGGGGCCCAGATACGCAGTATTTT. The rearrangement uses TRBV10-3 and TRBJ2-3, with 8 bases identical to TRBD1. The V segment lost 3 bases and the J segment 4 bases; nucleotides outside the gene matches: 3. Germline CDR1 is ENHRY and CDR2 is SYGVKD. The CDR3 contains 14 residues.

The genes are TRBV25-1 and TRBJ2-7; D possibly uses TRBD1 or TRBD2 (5 bases each). Trimming pared 6 bases from V and 4 bases from J, leaving 19 bases between. This CDR3 is 15 amino acids long. Germline loops: CDR1 MGHDK, CDR2 SYGVNS. This CDR3 reads CASRPGRTEGYEQYF. The CDR3 region has the DNA TGTGCCAGCAGACCCGGACGAACAGAGGGGTACGAGCAGTACTTC.